These 6 T cell receptor beta chains originate from one sample sequenced in a study of blood T cell repertoires in COVID-19. Measured with immunoSEQ multiplex PCR; TCRdb has only the in-frame clones, and not every one. This sample has 200,000 to 300,000 clones, with around 89% found just once. What was sequenced was peripheral blood. These receptors all stem from a woman between 35 and 50 years old with acute or convalescent COVID-19.

This chain connects TRBV7-2 to TRBJ1-5, with D uncertain. This CDR3 has 15 amino acids. The V and J ends lost 2 bases and 4 bases respectively, with 12 bases between them. The germline gives CDR1 SGHTA, CDR2 FQGNSA. The CDR3, as DNA: TGTGCCAGCAGCTTATCGGGGTACACGAATCAGCCCCAGCATTTT. As protein: CASSLSGYTNQPQHF. The full variable domain, in which reference TRBV7-2 and TRBJ1-5 provide the parts outside the CDR3, is GAGVSQSPSNKVTEKGKDVELRCDPISGHTALYWYRQSLGQGLEFLIYFQGNSAPDKSGLPSDRFSAERTGGSVSTLTIQRTQQEDSAVYLCASSLSGYTNQPQHFGDGTRLSIL.

V is TRBV5-8 and J is TRBJ2-1; TRBD1 matches 8 bases. Germline trimming cut 4 bases from V and 9 bases from J; bases unmatched to any gene: 9. CDR1 is SGHTS and CDR2 is YDEGEE in the germline V gene. CDR3 size: 14 residues. The CDR3 sequence is CASSPRGQEGEQFF. The CDR3 DNA is TGTGCCAGCAGCCCCAGGGGGCAGGAAGGTGAGCAGTTCTTC. The variable domain in full, completed from reference TRBV5-8 and TRBJ2-1, reads EAGVTQSPTHLIKTRGQQATLRCSPISGHTSVYWYQQALGLGLQFLLWYDEGEERNRGNFPPRFSGRQFPNYSSELNVNALELEDSALYLCASSPRGQEGEQFFGPGTRLTVL.

The gene calls are TRBV3-1 (or the pseudogene TRBV3-2) and TRBJ2-3; TRBD2 matches 7 bases. V gave up 2 bases and J gave up 3 bases; unmatched junction bases: 2. The CDR3 is 14 amino acids. Germline V gene sequence: CDR1 LGHDT, CDR2 YNNKEL (reference sequence). The CDR3 DNA is TGTGCCAGCAGCCAATTGGGAGGGACAGATACGCAGTATTTT. This gives the protein CASSQLGGTDTQYF.

The chain employs TRBV18 and TRBJ1-5; the match to TRBD1 covers 8 bases. Per the germline V gene, CDR1 is KGHSH and CDR2 is LQKENI. This CDR3 is 19 amino acids long. V shed 6 bases, J shed 0 bases, and the junction held 16 bases outside the gene matches. CDR3: CASSELLTGEGHSNQPQHF. The CDR3 DNA is TGTGCCAGCTCTGAATTATTGACAGGGGAAGGTCATAGCAATCAGCCCCAGCATTTT.

This chain links TRBV14 with TRBJ2-3, with 15 bases lining up with TRBD2. Germline CDR1 reads SGHDN; CDR2 reads FVKESK. This CDR3 has 18 residues. V lost 8 bases to trimming and J lost 2 bases; unmatched junction nucleotides: 11. CDR3 DNA sequence: TGTGCCAGCCCAAAGCGGACTAGCGGGGGGGAATACACAGATACGCAGTATTTT. This encodes CASPKRTSGGEYTDTQYF. The full variable domain, with the rest looked up from reference TRBV14 and TRBJ2-3, is EAGVTQFPSHSVIEKGQTVTLRCDPISGHDNLYWYRRVMGKEIKFLLHFVKESKQDESGMPNNRFLAERTGGTYSTLKVQPAELEDSGVYFCASPKRTSGGEYTDTQYFGPGTRLTVL.

The chain couples TRBV5-1 to TRBJ2-5; 7 nucleotides match TRBD1. CDR1 SGHRS and CDR2 YFSETQ come from the germline V gene. The V segment lost 4 bases and the J segment 3 bases; nucleotides outside the gene matches: 9. The CDR3 consists of 15 residues. Written as DNA, the CDR3 is TGCGCCAGCAGCGAATTGGGACAGCAAAAAGAGACCCAGTACTTC. Protein product: CASSELGQQKETQYF.